This T cell receptor beta chain was observed in a study of T cells in localized non-small cell lung cancer. This CDR3 spans 13 amino acids. Germline CDR1 and CDR2: PRHDT and FYEKMQ (reference sequence). V dropped 4 bases and J dropped 5 bases, with 11 bases sitting between them. This clone was picked up a small number of times. The assay was immunoSEQ multiplex PCR, and TCRdb's table has in-frame clones only and misses some. This sample has 70,000 to 75,000 clones; roughly 83% occur once, and the top ten carry 1% to 1.5%. The gene calls are TRBV13 and TRBJ2-5; D remains ambiguous. The receptor was isolated from an older female donor with stage I lung adenocarcinoma. This material consisted of peripheral blood, taken before any cancer treatment. Here the CDR3 reads CASSSDHQETQYF. The CDR3 coding sequence is TGTGCCAGCAGCTCGGACCATCAGGAGACCCAGTACTTC.